Listed below are T cell receptor beta chains from one sample, sequenced in a study of beta chain features in type 1 diabetes. Measured with immunoSEQ multiplex PCR; TCRdb has only the in-frame clones, and not every one. There are approximately 170,000 clones in the sample; about 8% occur only once, and approximately 0.93% lies in the top ten. The sample consisted of central memory CD4+ T cells from blood. These receptor sequences come from a woman between 40 and 55 years old with type 1 diabetes. The CDR3 runs from the conserved cysteine through the conserved F or W. Fields, in order: J gene, D gene, clone size, V gene, CDR3 protein, CDR3 DNA. A D gene is named only where the DNA matches it firmly. The size entry is marked missing in some rows and otherwise reads once, few, many or a size class.

>TRBJ2-3|TRBD2|few|TRBV7-2
CASSSPSGLDTQYF
TGTGCCAGCAGCTCACCTAGCGGGCTAGATACGCAGTATTTT
>TRBJ2-7|NA|NA|TRBV9
CASSVSQQAYYEQYF
TGTGCCAGCAGCGTATCCCAACAGGCCTACTACGAGCAGTACTTC
>TRBJ1-4|NA|few|TRBV5-1
CASSLRGQTNEKLFF
TGCGCCAGCAGCTTACGGGGACAAACTAATGAAAAACTGTTTTTT
>TRBJ2-5|TRBD1|few|TRBV9
CASSVGGRTGGQETQYF
TGTGCCAGCAGCGTAGGGGGCCGGACAGGGGGCCAAGAGACCCAGTACTTC
>TRBJ1-2|NA|few|TRBV20-1
CSASVNYGYTF
TGCAGTGCCTCAGTAAACTATGGCTACACCTTC
>TRBJ2-6|NA|NA|TRBV10-3
CAISEQERASGANVLTF
TGTGCCATCAGTGAGCAGGAGAGGGCCTCTGGGGCCAACGTCCTGACTTTC
>TRBJ2-1|TRBD2|NA|TRBV28
CASSRAGSMNEQFF
TGTGCCAGCAGTCGAGCGGGATCTATGAATGAGCAGTTCTTC
>TRBJ2-5|NA|few|TRBV6-5
CASSYSGTPWDQYF
TGTGCCAGCAGTTACTCAGGGACTCCCTGGGACCAGTACTTC
>TRBJ1-1|TRBD1|few|TRBV5-1
CASSLRTGANTEAFF
TGCGCCAGCAGCTTGAGGACAGGGGCGAACACTGAAGCTTTCTTT
>TRBJ1-3|NA|NA|TRBV18
CASSPRDGNTIYF
TGTGCCAGCTCACCCCGAGATGGAAACACCATATATTTT
>TRBJ2-3|TRBD2|NA|TRBV5-6
CASSFASGGAVDTQYF
TGTGCCAGCAGCTTTGCTAGCGGGGGGGCAGTAGATACGCAGTATTTT
>TRBJ2-1|NA|few|TRBV28
CASSFRVGNEQFF
TGTGCCAGCAGTTTCCGGGTTGGCAATGAGCAGTTCTTC
>TRBJ1-4|NA|many|TRBV29-1
CSVDPGPERKLFF
TGCAGCGTTGATCCGGGTCCTGAACGAAAACTGTTTTTT
>TRBJ2-5|TRBD2|NA|TRBV28
CASSGLAGGFGETQYF
TGTGCCAGCAGTGGGCTAGCGGGAGGTTTCGGGGAGACCCAGTACTTC
>TRBJ2-1|TRBD1|few|TRBV4-3
CASSRQGAYNEQFF
TGCGCCAGCAGCAGACAGGGGGCGTACAATGAGCAGTTCTTC
>TRBJ2-7|TRBD2|few|TRBV19
CASSTLAGVPEQYF
TGTGCCAGTAGTACACTAGCGGGAGTACCCGAGCAGTACTTC
>TRBJ2-3|NA|few|TRBV7-3
CASSSVSADTQYF
TGTGCCAGCAGCTCCGTTAGTGCAGATACGCAGTATTTT
>TRBJ2-1|NA|many|TRBV28
CASRVAARAYNEQFF
TGTGCCAGCAGGGTAGCAGCCCGGGCCTACAATGAGCAGTTCTTC
>TRBJ1-1|TRBD1|few|TRBV10-3
CAISPGQPANTEAFF
TGTGCCATCAGTCCGGGACAGCCGGCGAACACTGAAGCTTTCTTT
>TRBJ2-5|TRBD2|NA|TRBV7-3
CASSISGGQETQYF
TGTGCCAGCAGCATTAGCGGGGGCCAAGAGACCCAGTACTTC
>TRBJ2-2|NA|NA|TRBV5-6
CASSLFGVNTGELFF
TGTGCCAGCAGCTTGTTTGGAGTTAACACCGGGGAGCTGTTTTTT
>TRBJ2-7|NA|few|TRBV4-2
CASSQGRAGEQYF
TGTGCCAGCAGCCAAGGTAGAGCGGGCGAGCAGTACTTC
>TRBJ1-4|TRBD1|few|TRBV30
CAWKAGGWKLFF
TGTGCCTGGAAGGCAGGGGGGTGGAAACTGTTTTTT
>TRBJ1-2|NA|few|TRBV6-4
CASSMEGNYGYTF
TGTGCCAGCAGTATGGAGGGTAACTATGGCTACACCTTC
>TRBJ2-7|NA|few|TRBV7-2
CASSLDSFSYEQYF
TGTGCCAGCAGCTTAGACAGTTTCTCCTACGAGCAGTACTTC
>TRBJ2-1|TRBD1|few|TRBV27
CASSPLDRGRNNEQFF
TGTGCCAGCAGTCCCCTCGACAGGGGCCGTAACAATGAGCAGTTCTTC
>TRBJ2-6|NA|few|TRBV4-1
CASSQGERSSGANVLTF
TGCGCCAGCAGCCAAGGTGAACGGAGCTCTGGGGCCAACGTCCTGACTTTC
>TRBJ2-2|NA|NA|TRBV27
CASSLSRDTRNGELFF
TGTGCCAGCAGTTTGTCCCGGGACACCAGAAACGGGGAGCTGTTTTTT
>TRBJ2-7|TRBD1|few|TRBV29-1
CSVGGQVIYEQYF
TGCAGCGTTGGTGGACAGGTTATCTACGAGCAGTACTTC
>TRBJ1-2|NA|NA|TRBV7-3
CASSVSRGYTF
TGTGCCAGCAGTGTCAGTCGTGGCTACACCTTC
>TRBJ2-3|NA|few|TRBV15
CATSRGESTDTQYF
TGTGCCACCAGCAGGGGCGAGAGCACAGATACGCAGTATTTT
>TRBJ1-2|TRBD1|few|TRBV7-6
CASSRTGGSDGYTF
TGTGCCAGCAGCCGAACAGGGGGCTCTGATGGCTACACCTTC
>TRBJ2-7|TRBD1|few|TRBV7-2
CASSMDRYEQYF
TGTGCCAGCAGCATGGACAGGTACGAGCAGTACTTC
>TRBJ1-1|NA|few|TRBV6-5
CASSYSPGPTEAFF
TGTGCCAGCAGTTACTCTCCGGGTCCCACTGAAGCTTTCTTT
>TRBJ2-1|TRBD1|NA|TRBV5-6
CASAGQVYNEQFF
TGTGCCAGCGCTGGACAGGTCTACAATGAGCAGTTCTTC
>TRBJ2-1|NA|few|TRBV5-1
CASSPVPKNEQFF
TGCGCCAGCAGCCCCGTCCCTAAAAATGAGCAGTTCTTC